This T cell receptor (beta chain) was identified during a study of T cells in Graves' hyperthyroidism and ophthalmopathy. Study background: Pretreatment peripheral blood was obtained at initial diagnosis.

This clonotype was counted ten times or more. Per germline, CDR1 MGHDK and CDR2 SYGVNS. The CDR3 runs to 13 residues. Trimming took off 3 bases at V and 2 bases at J, with 7 bases between the two ends. TCR beta CDR3 regions were amplified from RNA transcripts. Carried out on the TCR CDR3, a first-round RT-PCR used the HTBI primer set. Via MiXCR, TCRdb re-called the multiplex PCR reads, giving one row per CDR3 protein. The data contain about 760,000 distinct CDR3 sequences, just over 35% of them seen just once; the ten biggest clones take up around 30%. The chain has TRBV25-1 and TRBJ1-2, with unresolved D. Sample: blood. The receptor's source is a woman aged 40 to 50 with Graves' hyperthyroidism. In nucleotides, the CDR3 is TGTGCCAGCAGTGATACGGGGAACTATGGCTACACCTTC. This codes for CASSDTGNYGYTF.